Listed here are 25 T cell receptor beta chains from one sample, sequenced in a study of PD-L1 blockade in urothelial cancer. Time point of the sample: peripheral blood 6 weeks after treatment start. Method: immunoSEQ multiplex PCR; TCRdb's copy keeps in-frame clones and lacks some. The sample lists around 49,000 clones, 88% occurring once. The source material was PBMCs, sampled around atezolizumab (anti-PD-L1) treatment. All receptors derive from a man between 60 and 75 years old with urothelial cancer.

The chain recombines TRBV5-1 with TRBJ2-3; 9 nucleotides agree with TRBD1. V lost 4 bases to trimming and J lost 4 bases; unmatched junction nucleotides: 4. The CDR3 is 14 amino acids. Per germline, CDR1 SGHRS and CDR2 YFSETQ. CDR3 loop: CASSAGQGSDTQYF. CDR3 nucleotides: TGCGCCAGCAGCGCGGGACAGGGTTCAGATACGCAGTATTTT.

The chain has TRBV10-3 and TRBJ2-1; 7 nucleotides line up with TRBD2. From germline, CDR1 is ENHRY and CDR2 SYGVKD. The trim removed 3 bases at V and 7 bases at J, leaving 12 bases unmatched. This CDR3 has 16 residues. The CDR3 sequence: CAISDPGGLGVNEQFF. In DNA form, the CDR3 reads TGTGCCATCAGTGATCCGGGGGGACTGGGGGTAAATGAGCAGTTCTTC.

This sequence joins TRBV9 and TRBJ1-4; 9 nucleotides agree with TRBD1. Germline CDR1 and CDR2: SGDLS and YYNGEE. Trimming cost V 4 bases and J 3 bases; bases outside gene matches: 16. The CDR3 contains 19 residues. The CDR3 coding sequence is TGTGCCAGCAGCCCCACTTATAGGACAGGGGATTCGGCTAATGAAAAACTGTTTTTT. It yields the protein CASSPTYRTGDSANEKLFF.

The CDR3, as DNA: TGTGCCAGCAGTCACCGGGACAGTGGAAACACCATATATTTT. It is translated as CASSHRDSGNTIYF. This chain connects TRBV2 to TRBJ1-3; 7 bases map to TRBD1. The CDR3 runs 14 residues. CDR1 is SNHLY and CDR2 is FYNNEI in the germline V gene. The trim removed 5 bases at V and 3 bases at J, leaving 4 bases unmatched.

This clone has just a few counts. The chain has TRBV5-1 and TRBJ2-7, with 9 bases that match TRBD1. Germline assignment: CDR1 SGHRS and CDR2 YFSETQ. After removal of 2 bases from V and 1 base from J, the junction contained 10 bases not matched to a gene. The CDR3 covers 17 residues. The CDR3 DNA sequence: TGCGCCAGCAGCTTAAATAAACCGGGACAGGGTTCCTACGAGCAGTACTTC. Protein: CASSLNKPGQGSYEQYF.

The V and J genes are TRBV7-2 and TRBJ2-1; the match to TRBD2 covers 9 bases. Looked up from germline, CDR1 is SGHTA and CDR2 is FQGNSA. The CDR3 length is 15 residues. V shed 3 bases and J 0 bases; nucleotides not matched to a gene: 0. Here the CDR3 DNA reads TGTGCCAGCAGCTTTAGCGGGGGCTCCTACAATGAGCAGTTCTTC. Translation: CASSFSGGSYNEQFF.

This clone was counted a single time. This sequence joins TRBV9 and TRBJ2-3; D possibly corresponds to TRBD2 (6 bases). From germline, CDR1 is SGDLS and CDR2 YYNGEE. There are 15 residues in the CDR3. Trimming cost V 0 bases and J 0 bases, with 8 bases left between them. CDR3 nucleotides: TGTGCCAGCAGCGTAGACAGCGGGAGCACAGATACGCAGTATTTT. This codes for CASSVDSGSTDTQYF.

The gene calls are TRBV6-5 and TRBJ2-5, with 10 bases matching TRBD1. Germline V gives CDR1 MNHEY, CDR2 SVGAGI. The CDR3 has 14 amino acids. The V gene end was trimmed by 6 bases and the J gene end by 4 bases; junction bases not matched to a gene: 5. CDR3 loop: CASSDRGRRETQYF. The CDR3 nucleotides are TGTGCCAGCAGCGACAGGGGGCGCCGAGAGACCCAGTACTTC.

CDR3 in amino acids: CASSKEPSGGENEQFF. The DNA for the CDR3 is TGCGCCAGCAGTAAGGAGCCTAGCGGGGGGGAAAATGAGCAGTTCTTC. J is TRBJ2-1 and V is TRBV5-1; TRBD2 matches 12 bases. CDR1 is SGHRS and CDR2 is YFSETQ in the germline V gene. CDR3 length equals 16 residues. The J segment lost 7 bases and the V segment lost 5 bases, leaving 10 bases of the junction unmatched.

This clone was seen once. The chain uses TRBV5-4 and TRBJ2-7; weak D call: TRBD1 (6 bases). Between the trimmed V and J ends, which lost 2 bases and 7 bases, there was a span of 16 bases. The length of the CDR3 is 14 residues. The germline CDR1 and CDR2 sequences are SGHNT and YYREEE (reference sequence). The CDR3 reads CASSFSRGKLEQYF. In DNA, the CDR3 is TGTGCCAGCAGCTTCTCTAGGGGGAAACTAGAGCAGTACTTC.

J is TRBJ2-1 and V is TRBV10-2, with 10 bases aligning to TRBD2. Germline-derived CDR1 and CDR2 are WSHSY and SAAADI. Losses at the gene ends were 1 base for V and 6 bases for J; bases not matched to a gene: 6. There are 16 residues in the CDR3. CDR3 DNA sequence: TGCGCCAGCAGTGAGTACCCTAGCGGGAGTTTCAATGAGCAGTTCTTC. It encodes CASSEYPSGSFNEQFF.

This chain links TRBV6-1 with TRBJ1-5, with 7 bases matching TRBD1. Germline CDR1 and CDR2: MNHNS and SASEGT. V gave up 0 bases and J gave up 11 bases; unmatched junction bases: 13. The CDR3 is 16 amino acids. CDR3 protein: CASSEATRAVGTAQHF. CDR3 DNA: TGTGCCAGCAGTGAAGCGACAAGGGCCGTGGGGACAGCCCAGCATTTT.

This rearrangement joins TRBV19 to TRBJ2-2; 8 nucleotides align to TRBD2. This CDR3 comprises 15 residues. After removal of 5 bases from V and 5 bases from J, the junction contained 7 bases not matched to a gene. Germline CDR1 is LNHDA and CDR2 is SQIVND (reference sequence). The chain's CDR3 is CASSHGRAGTGELFF. The CDR3 coding sequence is TGTGCCAGTAGTCACGGGAGGGCCGGGACCGGGGAGCTGTTTTTT.

The CDR3, as DNA: TGTGCCAGTAGGTCAATCTCCTCCAGGGGCATGAACACTGAAGCTTTCTTT. Translating it yields CASRSISSRGMNTEAFF. J is TRBJ1-1 and V is TRBV19; a weak D match, TRBD1 (6 bases). This CDR3 has 17 residues. Trimming pared 6 bases from V and 0 bases from J, leaving 20 bases between. Germline V gene sequence: CDR1 LNHDA, CDR2 SQIVND (reference sequence).

DNA of the CDR3: TGTGCCAGCAGCTTAGACAGCGGAGGGGCGGTTGAAGCTTTCTTT. This gives the protein CASSLDSGGAVEAFF. V usage is TRBV11-2 and J usage is TRBJ1-1, with D maybe TRBD1 (5 bases). The CDR3 runs 15 residues. Germline V CDR1 and CDR2: SGHAT, FQNNGV. Trimming pared 0 bases from V and 7 bases from J, leaving 15 bases between.

This clone appeared a single time. CDR3 DNA: TGTGCCAGCAGGGCGGGGGGTTCCTACGAGCAGTACTTC. Its translation is CASRAGGSYEQYF. This chain links TRBV6-5 with TRBJ2-7, with 8 bases lining up with TRBD2. Unmatched junction bases numbered 2, after V lost 6 bases and J lost 1 base. Germline V gene lookup returns CDR1 MNHEY and CDR2 SVGAGI. CDR3 length equals 13 residues.

This clone was observed a single time. The V and J genes are TRBV5-5 and TRBJ2-2; D may be TRBD1 (6 bases). There are 16 residues in the CDR3. Germline lookup yields CDR1 SGHKS and CDR2 YYEKEE (reference sequence). Trimming took 3 bases from V and 7 from J, leaving 19 bases between them. CDR3 sequence: CASSSPGTKSGGELFF. As DNA, the CDR3 is TGTGCCAGCAGCTCGCCCGGGACAAAATCGGGCGGGGAGCTGTTTTTT.

The chain recombines TRBV5-1 with TRBJ2-3, with TRBD2 as a possible D gene (6 bases). This CDR3 contains 14 residues. V lost 4 bases to trimming and J lost 6 bases, with 15 bases between them. Germline V CDR1 and CDR2: SGHRS, YFSETQ. CDR3 in DNA: TGCGCCAGCAGCACGGGACTGGCTAGGGATACGCAGTATTTT. It encodes CASSTGLARDTQYF.

The chain uses TRBV5-4 and TRBJ2-7, with D perhaps matching TRBD1 (5 bases). V lost 0 bases to trimming and J lost 5 bases, with 9 bases between them. The CDR3 sequence is 13 residues long. CDR1 and CDR2 (germline): SGHNT, YYREEE (reference sequence). Here the CDR3 reads CASSLDRSHEQYF. Written as DNA, the CDR3 is TGTGCCAGCAGCTTGGACAGGTCCCACGAGCAGTACTTC.

The chain employs TRBV5-1 and TRBJ2-1; 12 bases fit TRBD2. J was trimmed by 0 bases and V by 0 bases; bases with no gene match: 10. Germline CDR1 and CDR2: SGHRS and YFSETQ. CDR3 length equals 20 residues. The chain's CDR3 is CASSLDASGGATGSYNEQFF. CDR3 DNA: TGCGCCAGCAGCTTGGACGCTAGCGGGGGGGCTACAGGCTCCTACAATGAGCAGTTCTTC. The entire variable domain, with the rest obtained from reference TRBV5-1 and TRBJ2-1, is as follows: KAGVTQTPRYLIKTRGQQVTLSCSPISGHRSVSWYQQTPGQGLQFLFEYFSETQRNKGNFPGRFSGRQFSNSRSEMNVSTLELGDSALYLCASSLDASGGATGSYNEQFFGPGTRLTVL.

The V call is TRBV11-2, the J call TRBJ1-2; possibly TRBD1 for D (6 bases). The CDR3 covers 13 residues. Germline-derived CDR1 and CDR2 are SGHAT and FQNNGV. V gave up 8 bases and J gave up 8 bases, with 18 bases separating them. The DNA of the CDR3 is TGTGCCAGCGGGATAAACAGGGTTGACGGCTACACCTTC. Its protein is CASGINRVDGYTF.

This rearrangement joins TRBV19 to TRBJ2-7, with 7 bases fitting TRBD1. In germline, CDR1 is LNHDA, CDR2 SQIVND (reference sequence). J was trimmed by 5 bases and V by 0 bases; bases with no gene match: 7. This CDR3 is 15 amino acids long. The CDR3 loop reads CASSIDLTGMDEQYF. DNA for the CDR3: TGTGCCAGTAGTATAGATCTGACAGGGATGGACGAGCAGTACTTC.

This chain joins TRBV7-2 and TRBJ1-3; D is ambiguous. The CDR3 is 14 residues long. V dropped 5 bases and J dropped 0 bases, with 8 bases sitting between them. The germline CDR1 and CDR2 sequences are SGHTA and FQGNSA. The CDR3 spells CASSRGSSGNTIYF. The CDR3 DNA reads as TGTGCCAGCAGCCGTGGGAGCTCTGGAAACACCATATATTTT.

This rearrangement joins TRBV19 to TRBJ2-1; maybe TRBD2 (6 bases). The V gene lost 3 bases and the J gene lost 0 bases, with 15 bases spanning the gap. The CDR3 runs 17 residues. Germline CDR1 is LNHDA and CDR2 is SQIVND (reference sequence). The CDR3 DNA sequence: TGTGCCAGTAGTATTACTACGCGGGGAAACTCCTACAATGAGCAGTTCTTC. This translates into CASSITTRGNSYNEQFF.

The chain employs TRBV10-2 and TRBJ2-7, with a possible D match to TRBD1 (6 bases). The CDR3 sequence is 12 residues long. The V gene's germline CDR1 is WSHSY and CDR2 SAAADI. The germline V and J ends were trimmed by 6 bases and 0 bases, with 6 bases remaining between them. CDR3 nucleotides: TGCGCCAGCAGGGACAGCTCCTACGAGCAGTACTTC. Translation gives CASRDSSYEQYF.